The 9 T cell receptor beta chains below all came from one sample that was sequenced in a study of control samples from healthy donors and cancer patients. Measured with immunoSEQ multiplex PCR; TCRdb has only the in-frame clones, and not every one. The profile shows some 140,000 clones, roughly 89% of them singletons. Material for sequencing was blood. The origin of the receptors is a man younger than 40 in good health.

The chain employs TRBV7-9 and TRBJ1-1; D call uncertain. Deletions cut 4 bases from V and 7 bases from J, with 10 bases between. Germline assignment: CDR1 SEHNR and CDR2 FQNEAQ (reference sequence). The CDR3 covers 12 residues. Here the CDR3 reads CASSYLGIEAFF. The CDR3, as DNA: TGTGCCAGCAGCTACCTAGGTATTGAAGCTTTCTTT.

The chain couples TRBV5-5 to TRBJ1-6, with D possibly being TRBD1 (5 bases). Germline V lookup: CDR1 SGHKS, CDR2 YYEKEE (reference sequence). The CDR3 spans 14 residues. V lost 4 bases and J lost 5, with 10 bases in between. CDR3 residues: CASSTGTDNSPLHF. The CDR3, as DNA: TGTGCCAGCAGCACCGGGACGGATAATTCACCCCTCCACTTT.

The chain links TRBV5-6 to TRBJ2-7, with a weak D call TRBD1 (5 bases). The V end lost 3 bases, the J end lost 1 base, and 17 bases lay between the germline ends. Germline assignment: CDR1 SGHDT and CDR2 YYEEEE. This CDR3 region has 16 residues. CDR3 bases: TGTGCCAGCAGCTCGGGTCAGGGTTGGGGATCCTACGAGCAGTACTTC. Translation: CASSSGQGWGSYEQYF.

This clone has just one count. This chain connects TRBV9 to TRBJ2-6; D is ambiguous. The ends were cut back, 3 bases at V and 12 bases at J, with 13 bases in the middle. This CDR3 has 13 amino acids. The germline V gene encodes CDR1 SGDLS and CDR2 YYNGEE. The CDR3 is CASSATVKSVLTF. The CDR3 DNA follows: TGTGCCAGCAGCGCTACCGTCAAAAGCGTCCTGACTTTC. The full variable domain, its missing parts supplied by reference TRBV9 and TRBJ2-6, is DSGVTQTPKHLITATGQRVTLRCSPRSGDLSVYWYQQSLDQGLQFLIQYYNGEERAKGNILERFSAQQFPDLHSELNLSSLELGDSALYFCASSATVKSVLTFGAGSRLTVL.

V and J are TRBV18 and TRBJ2-1, with a possible D match to TRBD2 (5 bases). Germline lookup yields CDR1 KGHSH and CDR2 LQKENI. V was shortened by 2 bases and J by 8 bases, with 13 bases between the two germline ends. This CDR3 has 14 residues. The CDR3, as DNA: TGTGCCAGCTCACCAACTCTAGCATCCTATGAGCAGTTCTTC. Translating it yields CASSPTLASYEQFF.

This CDR3 reads CASSLRDRGNYGYTF. The CDR3 DNA is TGTGCCAGCAGTCTCCGGGACAGGGGTAACTATGGCTACACCTTC. The gene calls are TRBV28 and TRBJ1-2; 10 bases match TRBD1. Per germline, CDR1 MDHEN and CDR2 SYDVKM. This CDR3 has 15 residues. V shed 5 bases and J 1 base; nucleotides not matched to a gene: 4.

The chain is built from TRBV20-1 and TRBJ2-7; D is possibly TRBD1 or TRBD2 (5 bases each). The CDR3 spans 11 residues. Trimming took 3 bases from V and 6 from J, leaving 9 bases between them. CDR1 is DFQATT, CDR2 SNEGSKA, per germline (reference sequence). The CDR3 sequence is CSARSGGEQYF. The CDR3 nucleotides are TGCAGTGCTAGGTCTGGGGGCGAGCAGTACTTC.

This chain links TRBV6-6 with TRBJ1-1; weak D call: TRBD1 (5 bases). With 3 bases removed from V and 1 base from J, the gap between germline ends came to 6 bases. There are 13 residues in the CDR3. The germline CDR1 and CDR2 sequences are MNHNY and SVGAGI (reference sequence). This CDR3 is CASSYDRNTEAFF. The CDR3 DNA sequence: TGTGCCAGCAGTTATGACAGGAACACTGAAGCTTTCTTT.

This clone was observed once. V usage is TRBV7-6 and J usage is TRBJ2-1, with D tentatively TRBD2 (6 bases). The germline V and J ends were trimmed by 2 bases and 8 bases, with 22 bases remaining between them. This CDR3 region has 17 residues. CDR1 and CDR2 from the germline V gene are SGHVS and FNYEAQ. This CDR3 reads CASSLRPVAAPEDEQFF. DNA for the CDR3: TGTGCCAGCAGCTTACGCCCAGTAGCGGCCCCTGAGGATGAGCAGTTCTTC.